Each of the 7 T cell receptor beta chains below was sequenced from the same sample in a study of response to subunit inactivated influenza vaccine. TCRdb recomputed calls from the RT-PCR reads with MiXCR, one row per CDR3 protein. This table holds about 480,000 distinct CDR3 sequences, about 25% found once. The sample consisted of CD4+ T cells sorted from PBMCs, taken 5 days after vaccination. These receptors were collected from a man aged 50-60 years who received an inactivated influenza vaccine.

This clonotype was seen more than once but under ten times. V and J are TRBV20-1 and TRBJ1-2; D is undetermined. Germline CDR1 is DFQATT and CDR2 is SNEGSKA (reference sequence). The CDR3 loop spans 15 amino acids. V was pared by 3 bases and J by 5 bases, with 19 bases between. The CDR3 sequence is CSARGVEGISYGYTF. The CDR3 nucleotides are TGCAGTGCTAGGGGAGTCGAAGGGATCTCATATGGCTACACCTTC.

The table lists this clonotype with a few counts. This rearrangement joins TRBV20-1 to TRBJ1-5; TRBD1 matches 7 bases. J lost 5 bases, V lost 1 base, and 11 bases had no gene match. CDR3 length equals 16 residues. Germline values: CDR1 DFQATT, CDR2 SNEGSKA (reference sequence). In DNA, the CDR3 is TGCAGTGCTAGAGGGGGGCCTGGGACAGTTGATCAGCCCCAGCATTTT. It is translated as CSARGGPGTVDQPQHF.

The chain uses TRBV27 and TRBJ2-1; TRBD2 matches 10 bases. V was clipped by 8 bases and J by 4 bases; unmatched bases: 8. This CDR3 contains 15 residues. Germline values: CDR1 MNHEY, CDR2 SMNVEV (reference sequence). CDR3 in amino acids: CASGSSGRPYNEQFF. Written as DNA, the CDR3 is TGTGCCAGCGGTTCTAGCGGGAGACCGTACAATGAGCAGTTCTTC.

This clonotype came up a few times. The rearrangement joins TRBV7-2 to TRBJ2-6, with D perhaps matching TRBD1 (5 bases). V lost 0 bases, J lost 3 bases, and 9 bases lay in between. This CDR3 region has 16 residues. Per the germline V gene, CDR1 is SGHTA and CDR2 is FQGNSA. The CDR3: CASSLAGAYGANVLTF. The CDR3 DNA reads as TGTGCCAGCAGCTTAGCTGGGGCCTATGGGGCCAACGTCCTGACTTTC. Filled out from reference TRBV7-2 and TRBJ2-6, the complete variable domain reads GAGVSQSPSNKVTEKGKDVELRCDPISGHTALYWYRQSLGQGLEFLIYFQGNSAPDKSGLPSDRFSAERTGGSVSTLTIQRTQQEDSAVYLCASSLAGAYGANVLTFGAGSRLTVL.

The rearrangement links TRBV10-1 to TRBJ1-4, with 7 positions matching TRBD1. The CDR3 loop spans 16 amino acids. Germline trimming cut 5 bases from V and 4 bases from J; bases unmatched to any gene: 10. Germline-derived CDR1 and CDR2 are WNHNN and SYGVQD (reference sequence). The CDR3 DNA reads as TGCGCCAGCAGTTATAGAGAAGGACAGGATAATGAAAAACTGTTTTTT. It encodes CASSYREGQDNEKLFF.

V gene TRBV27 combines with J gene TRBJ2-7; the match to TRBD2 covers 10 bases. The germline V gene encodes CDR1 MNHEY and CDR2 SMNVEV (reference sequence). The V and J ends lost 5 bases and 4 bases, in that order; junction bases with no gene match: 11. The CDR3 consists of 16 residues. The CDR3 sequence: CASSRLIAGGAYEQYF. The CDR3 DNA reads as TGTGCCAGCAGTCGCCTTATAGCGGGGGGCGCATACGAGCAGTACTTC.

In this sample, this clonotype turned up a few times. The chain is built from TRBV7-8 and TRBJ1-1; D is ambiguous. The V end lost 0 bases, the J end lost 1 base, and 9 bases lay between the germline ends. The V gene's germline CDR1 is SGHVS and CDR2 FQNEAQ. The CDR3 is made up of 15 amino acids. The CDR3 DNA is TGTGCCAGCAGCTTAGCGGAGGGTACGAACACTGAAGCTTTCTTT. Protein product: CASSLAEGTNTEAFF.